This TCR beta chain originates from a study of T cell responses to AZD1222 COVID-19 vaccine. TCRdb keeps only in-frame clones here, not all; method: immunoSEQ multiplex PCR. The table lists around 200,000 clones, 80% to 95% of them singletons, with about 4% in the top ten. Losses at the gene ends were 5 bases for V and 4 bases for J; bases not matched to a gene: 1. In germline, CDR1 is MNHEY, CDR2 SMNVEV (reference sequence). The CDR3 spans 13 residues. Source: peripheral blood, taken on day 0 of AZD1222 vaccination. This TCR derives from an adult in good health. The V call is TRBV27, the J call TRBJ1-1; 10 bases fit TRBD1. Here the CDR3 reads CASSRTGGTEAFF. The CDR3 DNA reads as TGTGCCAGCAGTCGGACAGGGGGCACTGAAGCTTTCTTT.